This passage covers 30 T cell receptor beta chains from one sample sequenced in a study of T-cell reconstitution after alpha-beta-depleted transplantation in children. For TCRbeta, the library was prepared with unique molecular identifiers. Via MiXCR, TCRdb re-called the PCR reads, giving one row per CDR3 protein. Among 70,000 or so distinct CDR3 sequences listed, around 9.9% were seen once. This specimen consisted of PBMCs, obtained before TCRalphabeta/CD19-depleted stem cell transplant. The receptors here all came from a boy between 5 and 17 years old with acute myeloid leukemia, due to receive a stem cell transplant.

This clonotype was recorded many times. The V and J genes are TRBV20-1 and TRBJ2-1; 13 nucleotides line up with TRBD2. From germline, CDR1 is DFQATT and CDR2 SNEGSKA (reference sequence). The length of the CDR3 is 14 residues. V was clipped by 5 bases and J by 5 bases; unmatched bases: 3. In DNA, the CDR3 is TGCAGTGCTGCCGGGACTAGCGGGAACAATGAGCAGTTCTTC. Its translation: CSAAGTSGNNEQFF.

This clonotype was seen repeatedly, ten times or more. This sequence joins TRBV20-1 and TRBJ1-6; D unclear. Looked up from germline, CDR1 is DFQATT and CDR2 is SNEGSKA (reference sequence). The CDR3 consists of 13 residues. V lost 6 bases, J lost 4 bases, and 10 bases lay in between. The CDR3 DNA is TGCAGTGCCCCCTCCACTTATAATTCACCCCTCCACTTT. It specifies CSAPSTYNSPLHF.

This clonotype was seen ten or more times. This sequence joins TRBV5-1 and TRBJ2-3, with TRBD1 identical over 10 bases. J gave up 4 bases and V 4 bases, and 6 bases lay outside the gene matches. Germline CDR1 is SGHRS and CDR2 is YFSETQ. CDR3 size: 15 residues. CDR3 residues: CASSPDRGIPDTQYF. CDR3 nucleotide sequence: TGCGCCAGCAGCCCGGACAGGGGGATCCCAGATACGCAGTATTTT.

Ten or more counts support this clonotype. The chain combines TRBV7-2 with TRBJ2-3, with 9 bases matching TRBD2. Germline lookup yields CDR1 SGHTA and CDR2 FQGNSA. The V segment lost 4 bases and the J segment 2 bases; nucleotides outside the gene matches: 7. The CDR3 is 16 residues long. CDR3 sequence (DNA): TGTGCCAGCAGCTCCTCTAGCGGGGTGTTCACAGATACGCAGTATTTT. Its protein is CASSSSSGVFTDTQYF. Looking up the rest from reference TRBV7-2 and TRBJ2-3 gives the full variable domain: GAGVSQSPSNKVTEKGKDVELRCDPISGHTALYWYRQSLGQGLEFLIYFQGNSAPDKSGLPSDRFSAERTGGSVSTLTIQRTQQEDSAVYLCASSSSSGVFTDTQYFGPGTRLTVL.

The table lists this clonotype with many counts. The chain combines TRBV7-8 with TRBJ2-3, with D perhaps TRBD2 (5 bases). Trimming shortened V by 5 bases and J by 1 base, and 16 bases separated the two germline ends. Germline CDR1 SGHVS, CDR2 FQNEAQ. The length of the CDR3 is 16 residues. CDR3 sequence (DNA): TGTGCCAGCAGCCCCTGGATGGGAGACGGCACAGATACGCAGTATTTT. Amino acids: CASSPWMGDGTDTQYF.

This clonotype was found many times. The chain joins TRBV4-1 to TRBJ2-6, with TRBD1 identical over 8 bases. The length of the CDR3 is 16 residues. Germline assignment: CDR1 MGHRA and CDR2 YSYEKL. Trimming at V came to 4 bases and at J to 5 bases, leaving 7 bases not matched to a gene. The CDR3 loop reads CASSPLGQGRANVLTF. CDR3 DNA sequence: TGCGCCAGCAGCCCGCTCGGACAGGGACGGGCCAACGTCCTGACTTTC.

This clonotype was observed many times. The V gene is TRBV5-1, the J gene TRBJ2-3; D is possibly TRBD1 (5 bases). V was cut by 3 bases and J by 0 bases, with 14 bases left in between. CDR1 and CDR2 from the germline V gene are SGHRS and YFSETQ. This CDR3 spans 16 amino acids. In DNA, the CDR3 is TGCGCCAGCAGCTCACAGGCGCGTGCTAGCACAGATACGCAGTATTTT. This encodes CASSSQARASTDTQYF.

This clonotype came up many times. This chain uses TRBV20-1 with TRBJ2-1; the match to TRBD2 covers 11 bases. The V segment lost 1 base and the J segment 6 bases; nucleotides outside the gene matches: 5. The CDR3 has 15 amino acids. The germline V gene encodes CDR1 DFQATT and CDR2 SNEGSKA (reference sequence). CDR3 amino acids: CSARVTSGGFNEQFF. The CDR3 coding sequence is TGCAGTGCTAGAGTAACTAGCGGGGGCTTCAATGAGCAGTTCTTC.

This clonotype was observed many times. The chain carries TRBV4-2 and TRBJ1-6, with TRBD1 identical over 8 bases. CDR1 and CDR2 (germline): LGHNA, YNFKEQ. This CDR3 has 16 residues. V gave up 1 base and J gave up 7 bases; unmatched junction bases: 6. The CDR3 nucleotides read TGTGCCAGCAGCCAAGTTGAAGGACAGGGCAATTCACCCCTCCACTTT. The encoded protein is CASSQVEGQGNSPLHF.

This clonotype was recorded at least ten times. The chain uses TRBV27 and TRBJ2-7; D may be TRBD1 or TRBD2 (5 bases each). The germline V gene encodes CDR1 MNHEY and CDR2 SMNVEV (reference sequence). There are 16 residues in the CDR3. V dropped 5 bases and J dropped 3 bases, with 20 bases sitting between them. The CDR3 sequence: CASSTLRRDGRYEQYF. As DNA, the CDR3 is TGTGCCAGCAGTACGCTGCGCCGGGACGGGCGCTACGAGCAGTACTTC.

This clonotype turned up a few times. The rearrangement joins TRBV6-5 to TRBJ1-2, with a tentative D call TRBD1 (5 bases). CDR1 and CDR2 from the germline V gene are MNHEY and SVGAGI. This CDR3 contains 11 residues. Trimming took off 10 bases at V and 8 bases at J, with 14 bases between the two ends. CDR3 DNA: TGTGCCACTCTAACCCCAGGGGGCTACACCTTC. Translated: CATLTPGGYTF.

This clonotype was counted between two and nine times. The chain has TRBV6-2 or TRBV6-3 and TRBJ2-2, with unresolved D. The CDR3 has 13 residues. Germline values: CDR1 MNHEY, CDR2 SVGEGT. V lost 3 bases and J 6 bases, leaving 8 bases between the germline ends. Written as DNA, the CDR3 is TGTGCCAGCAGTTATAACCTCGCCGGGGAGCTGTTTTTT. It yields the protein CASSYNLAGELFF.

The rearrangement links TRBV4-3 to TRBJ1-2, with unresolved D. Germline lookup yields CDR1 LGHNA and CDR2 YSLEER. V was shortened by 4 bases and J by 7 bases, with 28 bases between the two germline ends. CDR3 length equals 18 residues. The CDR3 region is CASSRQLTFTGWVRGYTF. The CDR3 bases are TGCGCCAGCAGCCGCCAGTTGACTTTCACGGGCTGGGTGCGTGGCTACACCTTC.

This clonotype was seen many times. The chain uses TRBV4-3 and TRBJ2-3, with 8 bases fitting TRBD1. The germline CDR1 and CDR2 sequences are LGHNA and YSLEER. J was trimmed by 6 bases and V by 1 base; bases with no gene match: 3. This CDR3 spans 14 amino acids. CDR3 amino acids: CASSQVQGEDTQYF. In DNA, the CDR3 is TGCGCCAGCAGCCAAGTACAGGGGGAGGATACGCAGTATTTT.

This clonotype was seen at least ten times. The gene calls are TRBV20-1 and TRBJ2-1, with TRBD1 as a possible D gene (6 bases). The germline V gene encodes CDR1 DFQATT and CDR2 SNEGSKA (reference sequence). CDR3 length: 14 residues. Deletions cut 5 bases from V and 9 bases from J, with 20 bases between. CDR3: CSAPLFWGLGEQFF. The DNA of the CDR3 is TGCAGTGCTCCGCTTTTTTGGGGGCTCGGTGAGCAGTTCTTC.

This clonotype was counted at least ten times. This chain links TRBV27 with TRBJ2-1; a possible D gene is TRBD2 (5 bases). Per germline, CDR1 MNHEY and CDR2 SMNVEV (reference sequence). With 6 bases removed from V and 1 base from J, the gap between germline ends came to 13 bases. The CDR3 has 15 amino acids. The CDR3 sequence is CASRGGRGSYNEQFF. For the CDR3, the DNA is TGTGCCAGCAGAGGTGGGAGAGGGTCCTACAATGAGCAGTTCTTC.

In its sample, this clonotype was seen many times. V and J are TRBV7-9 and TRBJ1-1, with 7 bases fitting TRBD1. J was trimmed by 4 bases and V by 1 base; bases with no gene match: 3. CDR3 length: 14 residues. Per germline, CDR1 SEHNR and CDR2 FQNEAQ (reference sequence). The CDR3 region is CASSLVQGSTEAFF. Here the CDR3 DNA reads TGTGCCAGCAGCTTAGTACAGGGGAGCACTGAAGCTTTCTTT. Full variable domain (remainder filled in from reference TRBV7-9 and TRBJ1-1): DTGVSQNPRHKITKRGQNVTFRCDPISEHNRLYWYRQTLGQGPEFLTYFQNEAQLEKSRLLSDRFSAERPKGSFSTLEIQRTEQGDSAMYLCASSLVQGSTEAFFGQGTRLTVV.

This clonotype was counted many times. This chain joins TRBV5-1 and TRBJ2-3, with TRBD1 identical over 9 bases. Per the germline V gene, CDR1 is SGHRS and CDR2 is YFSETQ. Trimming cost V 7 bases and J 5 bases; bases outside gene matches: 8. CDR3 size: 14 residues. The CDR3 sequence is CASYRDRVVDTQYF. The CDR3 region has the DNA TGCGCCAGCTACCGGGACAGGGTTGTAGATACGCAGTATTTT.

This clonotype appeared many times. The CDR3 is CASSFDLNTEAFF. CDR3 sequence (DNA): TGCGCCAGCAGCTTCGACCTGAACACTGAAGCTTTCTTT. The chain combines TRBV5-1 with TRBJ1-1; D gene ambiguous. Trimming stripped 2 bases from V and 0 bases from J, with 5 bases between. Germline V gives CDR1 SGHRS, CDR2 YFSETQ. This CDR3 is 13 amino acids long.

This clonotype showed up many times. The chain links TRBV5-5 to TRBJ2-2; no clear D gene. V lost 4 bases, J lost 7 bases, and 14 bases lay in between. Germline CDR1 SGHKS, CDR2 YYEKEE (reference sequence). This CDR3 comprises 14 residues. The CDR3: CASSATLRLGELFF. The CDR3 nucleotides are TGTGCCAGCAGCGCGACCCTGCGGCTCGGGGAGCTGTTTTTT.

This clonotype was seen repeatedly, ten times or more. CDR3 in DNA: TGCGCCAGCAGCCAAGTTTCGGGGGGCGGAATTGAAAAACTGTTTTTT. It is translated as CASSQVSGGGIEKLFF. This chain uses TRBV4-1 with TRBJ1-4; D is possibly TRBD1 (6 bases). Germline CDR1 and CDR2: MGHRA and YSYEKL. The CDR3 spans 16 residues. The V gene lost 1 base and the J gene lost 7 bases, with 16 bases spanning the gap.

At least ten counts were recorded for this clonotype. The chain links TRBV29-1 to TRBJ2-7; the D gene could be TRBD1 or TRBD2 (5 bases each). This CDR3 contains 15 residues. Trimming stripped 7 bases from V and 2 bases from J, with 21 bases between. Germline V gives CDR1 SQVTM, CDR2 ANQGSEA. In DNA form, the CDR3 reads TGCAGCGCCCTGGGGGAGTTAGCAAACCCCTACGAGCAGTACTTC. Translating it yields CSALGELANPYEQYF.

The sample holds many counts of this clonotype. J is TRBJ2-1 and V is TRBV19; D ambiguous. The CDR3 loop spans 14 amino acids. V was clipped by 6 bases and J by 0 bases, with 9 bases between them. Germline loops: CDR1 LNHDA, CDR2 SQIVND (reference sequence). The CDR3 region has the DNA TGTGCCAGTAGGGGCGAGAGCTCCTACAATGAGCAGTTCTTC. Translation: CASRGESSYNEQFF.

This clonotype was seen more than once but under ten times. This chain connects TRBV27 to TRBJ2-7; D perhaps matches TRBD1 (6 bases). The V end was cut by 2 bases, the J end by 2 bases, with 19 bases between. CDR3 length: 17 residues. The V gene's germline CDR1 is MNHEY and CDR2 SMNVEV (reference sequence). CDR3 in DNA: TGTGCCAGCAGTTTAAACAGGGATGCACTTCGCCCCTACGAGCAGTACTTC. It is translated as CASSLNRDALRPYEQYF.

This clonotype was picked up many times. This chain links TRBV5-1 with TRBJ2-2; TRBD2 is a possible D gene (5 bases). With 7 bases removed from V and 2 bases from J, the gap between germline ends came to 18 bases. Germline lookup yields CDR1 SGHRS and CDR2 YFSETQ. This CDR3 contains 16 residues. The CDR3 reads CASHPAGNPNTGELFF. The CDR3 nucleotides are TGCGCCAGCCACCCCGCGGGTAACCCTAACACCGGGGAGCTGTTTTTT. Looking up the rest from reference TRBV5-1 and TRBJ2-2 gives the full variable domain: KAGVTQTPRYLIKTRGQQVTLSCSPISGHRSVSWYQQTPGQGLQFLFEYFSETQRNKGNFPGRFSGRQFSNSRSEMNVSTLELGDSALYLCASHPAGNPNTGELFFGEGSRLTVL.

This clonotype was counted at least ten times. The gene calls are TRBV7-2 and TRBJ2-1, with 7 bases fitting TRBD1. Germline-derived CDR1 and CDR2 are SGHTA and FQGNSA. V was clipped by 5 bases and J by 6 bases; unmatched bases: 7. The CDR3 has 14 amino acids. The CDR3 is CASSPRQGRNEQFF. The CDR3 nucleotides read TGTGCCAGCAGCCCCAGACAGGGTCGCAATGAGCAGTTCTTC.

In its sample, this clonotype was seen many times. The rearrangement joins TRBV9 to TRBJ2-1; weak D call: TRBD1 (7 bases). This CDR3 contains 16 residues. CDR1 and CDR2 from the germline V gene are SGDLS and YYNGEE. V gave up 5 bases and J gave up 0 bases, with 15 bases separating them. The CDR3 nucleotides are TGTGCCAGCAGTCCCAGGGGGGCCAGCTCCTACAATGAGCAGTTCTTC. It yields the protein CASSPRGASSYNEQFF.

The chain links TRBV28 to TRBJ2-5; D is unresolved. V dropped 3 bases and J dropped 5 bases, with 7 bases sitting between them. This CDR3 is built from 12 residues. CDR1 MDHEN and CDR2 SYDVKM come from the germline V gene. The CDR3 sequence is CASSLPKETQYF. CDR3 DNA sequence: TGTGCCAGCAGTTTGCCCAAGGAGACCCAGTACTTC.

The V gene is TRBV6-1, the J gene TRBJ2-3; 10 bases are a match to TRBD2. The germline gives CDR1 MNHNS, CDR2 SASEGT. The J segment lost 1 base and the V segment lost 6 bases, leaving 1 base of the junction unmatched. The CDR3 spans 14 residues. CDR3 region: CASRLAGGTDTQYF. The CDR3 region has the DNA TGTGCCAGCAGGCTAGCGGGGGGCACAGATACGCAGTATTTT.

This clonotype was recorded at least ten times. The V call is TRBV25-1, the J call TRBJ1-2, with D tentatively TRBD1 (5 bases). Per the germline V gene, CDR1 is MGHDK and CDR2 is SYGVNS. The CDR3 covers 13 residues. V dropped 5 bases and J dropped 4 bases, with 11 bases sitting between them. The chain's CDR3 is CASSRDSGYGYTF. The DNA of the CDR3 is TGTGCCAGCAGTCGTGACAGTGGCTATGGCTACACCTTC.